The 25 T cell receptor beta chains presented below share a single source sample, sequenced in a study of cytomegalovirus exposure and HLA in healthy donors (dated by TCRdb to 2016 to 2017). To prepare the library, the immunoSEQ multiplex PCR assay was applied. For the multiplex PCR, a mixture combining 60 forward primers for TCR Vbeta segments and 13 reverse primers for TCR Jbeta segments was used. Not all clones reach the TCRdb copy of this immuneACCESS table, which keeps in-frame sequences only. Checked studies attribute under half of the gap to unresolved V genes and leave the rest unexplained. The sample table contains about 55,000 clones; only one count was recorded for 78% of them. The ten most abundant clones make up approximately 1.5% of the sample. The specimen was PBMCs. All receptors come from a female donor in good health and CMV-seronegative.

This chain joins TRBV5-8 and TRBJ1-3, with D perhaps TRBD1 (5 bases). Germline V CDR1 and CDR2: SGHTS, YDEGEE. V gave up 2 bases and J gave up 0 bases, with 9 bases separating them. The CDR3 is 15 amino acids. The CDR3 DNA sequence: TGTGCCAGCAGCTTACAGGTTCTCTCTGGAAACACCATATATTTT. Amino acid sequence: CASSLQVLSGNTIYF.

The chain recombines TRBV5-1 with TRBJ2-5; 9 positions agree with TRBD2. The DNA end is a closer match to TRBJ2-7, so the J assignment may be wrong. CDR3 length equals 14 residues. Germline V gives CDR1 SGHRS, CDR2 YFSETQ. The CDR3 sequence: CASSFSGGSYEQYF. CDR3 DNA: TGCGCCAGCAGCTTTAGCGGGGGTTCCTACGAGCAGTACTTC.

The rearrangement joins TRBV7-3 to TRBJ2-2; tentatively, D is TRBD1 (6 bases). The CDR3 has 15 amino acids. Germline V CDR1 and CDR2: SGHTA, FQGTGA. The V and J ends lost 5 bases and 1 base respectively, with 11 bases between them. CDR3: CASSEGRGNTGELFF. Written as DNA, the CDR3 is TGTGCCAGCAGCGAGGGCAGGGGGAACACCGGGGAGCTGTTTTTT. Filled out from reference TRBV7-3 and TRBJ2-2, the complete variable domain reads GAGVSQTPSNKVTEKGKYVELRCDPISGHTALYWYRQSLGQGPEFLIYFQGTGAADDSGLPNDRFFAVRPEGSVSTLKIQRTERGDSAVYLCASSEGRGNTGELFFGEGSRLTVL.

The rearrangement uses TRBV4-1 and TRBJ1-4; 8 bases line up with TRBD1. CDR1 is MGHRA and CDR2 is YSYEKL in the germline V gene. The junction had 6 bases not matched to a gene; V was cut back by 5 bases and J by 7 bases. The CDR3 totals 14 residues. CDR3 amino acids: CASSNRQGPEKLFF. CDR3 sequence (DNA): TGCGCCAGCAGCAATAGACAGGGGCCTGAAAAACTGTTTTTT.

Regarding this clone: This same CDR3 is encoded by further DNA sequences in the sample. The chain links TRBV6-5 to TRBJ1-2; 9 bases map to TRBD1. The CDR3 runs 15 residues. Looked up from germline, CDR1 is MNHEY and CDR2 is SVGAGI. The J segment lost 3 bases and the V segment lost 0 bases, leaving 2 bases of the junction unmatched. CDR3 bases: TGTGCCAGCAGTTACTCGACAGGGGGGTACTATGGCTACACCTTC. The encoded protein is CASSYSTGGYYGYTF.

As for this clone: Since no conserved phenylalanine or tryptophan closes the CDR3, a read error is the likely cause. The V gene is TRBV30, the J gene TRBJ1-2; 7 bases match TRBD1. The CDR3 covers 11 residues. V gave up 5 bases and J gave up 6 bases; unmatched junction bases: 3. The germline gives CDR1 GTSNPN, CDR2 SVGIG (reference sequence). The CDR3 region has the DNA TGTGCCTGGGGGGACAGAGATGGCTACACCCTC. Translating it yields CAWGDRDGYTL.

The CDR3 DNA follows: TGTGCCAGCAGCTTAGAGGGGGGTGGTCAGCCCCAGCATTTT. As protein: CASSLEGGGQPQHF. This rearrangement joins TRBV11-2 to TRBJ1-5; D is perhaps TRBD1 (5 bases). The CDR3 runs to 14 residues. V gave up 0 bases and J gave up 6 bases, with 9 bases separating them. Germline CDR1 is SGHAT and CDR2 is FQNNGV.

The CDR3 DNA reads as TGTGCCAGCAGGTGGTCGGATCAGCCCCAGCATTTT. Protein product: CASRWSDQPQHF. This chain joins TRBV7-9 and TRBJ1-5; D gene unclear. V was shortened by 6 bases and J by 5 bases, with 8 bases between the two germline ends. The CDR3 totals 12 residues. Per the germline V gene, CDR1 is SEHNR and CDR2 is FQNEAQ (reference sequence).

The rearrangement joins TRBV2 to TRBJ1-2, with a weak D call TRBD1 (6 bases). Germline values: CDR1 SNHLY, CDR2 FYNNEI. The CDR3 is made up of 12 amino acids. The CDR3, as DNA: TGTGCTGGGGGCGGTCTGGACTATGGCTACACCTTC. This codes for CAGGGLDYGYTF.

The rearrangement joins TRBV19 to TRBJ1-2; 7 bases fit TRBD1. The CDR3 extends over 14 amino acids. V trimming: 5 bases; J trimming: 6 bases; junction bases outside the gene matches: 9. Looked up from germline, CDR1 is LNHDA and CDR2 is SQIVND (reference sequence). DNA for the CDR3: TGTGCCAGTAGTCCTCAGACAGGGTCTGATGGCTACACCTTC. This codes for CASSPQTGSDGYTF.

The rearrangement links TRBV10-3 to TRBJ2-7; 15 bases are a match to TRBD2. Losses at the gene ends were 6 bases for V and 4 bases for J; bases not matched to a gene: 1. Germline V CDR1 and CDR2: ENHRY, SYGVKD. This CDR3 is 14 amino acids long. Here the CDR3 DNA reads TGTGCCATCAGAGGGACTAGCGGGGGGTACGAGCAGTACTTC. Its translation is CAIRGTSGGYEQYF.

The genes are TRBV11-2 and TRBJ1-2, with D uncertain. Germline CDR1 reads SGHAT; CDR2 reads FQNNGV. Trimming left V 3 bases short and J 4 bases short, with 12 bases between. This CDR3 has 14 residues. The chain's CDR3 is CASSFPGELYGYTF. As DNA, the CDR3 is TGTGCCAGCAGCTTCCCGGGAGAGCTCTATGGCTACACCTTC.

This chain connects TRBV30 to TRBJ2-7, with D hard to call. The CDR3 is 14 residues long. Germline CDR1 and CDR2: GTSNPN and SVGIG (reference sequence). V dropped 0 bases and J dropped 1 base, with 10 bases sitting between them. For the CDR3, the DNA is TGTGCCTGGAGTGTACTGGGCACTTCCTACGAGCAGTACTTC. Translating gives CAWSVLGTSYEQYF.

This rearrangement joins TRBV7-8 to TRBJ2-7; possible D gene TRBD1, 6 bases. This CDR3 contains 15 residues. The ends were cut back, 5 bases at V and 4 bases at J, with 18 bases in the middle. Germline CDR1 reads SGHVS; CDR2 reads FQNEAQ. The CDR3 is CASSKGVAGVYEQYF. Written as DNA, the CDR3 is TGTGCCAGCAGCAAAGGGGTTGCAGGGGTGTACGAGCAGTACTTC.

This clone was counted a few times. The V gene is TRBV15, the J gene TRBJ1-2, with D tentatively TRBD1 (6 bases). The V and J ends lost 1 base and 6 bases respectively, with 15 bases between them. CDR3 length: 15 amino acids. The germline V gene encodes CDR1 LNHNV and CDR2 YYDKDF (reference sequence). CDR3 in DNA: TGTGCCACCAGCAGAGGCGGGGGCGCGAGTGATGGCTACACCTTC. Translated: CATSRGGGASDGYTF.

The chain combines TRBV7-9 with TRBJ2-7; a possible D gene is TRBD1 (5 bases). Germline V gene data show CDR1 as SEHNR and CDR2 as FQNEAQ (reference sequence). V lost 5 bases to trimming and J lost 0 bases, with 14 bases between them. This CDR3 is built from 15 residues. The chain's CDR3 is CASSPKGQASYEQYF. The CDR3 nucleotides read TGTGCCAGCAGCCCCAAGGGGCAGGCCTCCTACGAGCAGTACTTC.

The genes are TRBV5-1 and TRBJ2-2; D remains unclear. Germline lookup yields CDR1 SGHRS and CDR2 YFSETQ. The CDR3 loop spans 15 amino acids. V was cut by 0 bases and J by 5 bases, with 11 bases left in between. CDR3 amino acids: CASSLGQSKTGELFF. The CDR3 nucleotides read TGCGCCAGCAGCTTGGGCCAGTCCAAAACCGGGGAGCTGTTTTTT.

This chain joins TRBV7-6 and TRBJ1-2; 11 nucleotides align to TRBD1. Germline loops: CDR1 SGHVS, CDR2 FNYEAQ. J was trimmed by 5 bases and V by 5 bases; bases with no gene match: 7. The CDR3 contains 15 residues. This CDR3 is CASSQGTGGQYGYTF. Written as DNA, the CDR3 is TGTGCCAGCAGCCAAGGGACAGGGGGACAATATGGCTACACCTTC. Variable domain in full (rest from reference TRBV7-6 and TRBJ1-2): GAGVSQSPRYKVTKRGQDVALRCDPISGHVSLYWYRQALGQGPEFLTYFNYEAQQDKSGLPNDRFSAERPEGSISTLTIQRTEQRDSAMYRCASSQGTGGQYGYTFGSGTRLTVV.

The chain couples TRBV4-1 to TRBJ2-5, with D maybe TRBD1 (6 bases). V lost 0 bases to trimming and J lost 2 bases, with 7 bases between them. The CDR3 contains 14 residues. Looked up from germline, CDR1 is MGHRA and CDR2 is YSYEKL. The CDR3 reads CASSQDRGQETQYF. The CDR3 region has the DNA TGCGCCAGCAGCCAAGACAGGGGTCAAGAGACCCAGTACTTC.

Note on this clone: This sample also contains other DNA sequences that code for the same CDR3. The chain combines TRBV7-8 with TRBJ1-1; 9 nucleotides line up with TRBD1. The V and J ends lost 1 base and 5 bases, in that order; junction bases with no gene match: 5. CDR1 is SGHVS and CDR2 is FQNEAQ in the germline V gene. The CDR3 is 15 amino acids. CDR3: CASSLGDRAWTEAFF. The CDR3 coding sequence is TGTGCCAGCAGCTTAGGGGACAGGGCGTGGACTGAAGCTTTCTTT.

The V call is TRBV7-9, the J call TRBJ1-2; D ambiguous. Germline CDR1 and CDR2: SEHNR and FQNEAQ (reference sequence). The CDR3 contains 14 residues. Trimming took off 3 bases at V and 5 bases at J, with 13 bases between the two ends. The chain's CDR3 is CASSFASEPYGYTF. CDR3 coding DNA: TGTGCCAGCAGCTTTGCCAGCGAACCATATGGCTACACCTTC.

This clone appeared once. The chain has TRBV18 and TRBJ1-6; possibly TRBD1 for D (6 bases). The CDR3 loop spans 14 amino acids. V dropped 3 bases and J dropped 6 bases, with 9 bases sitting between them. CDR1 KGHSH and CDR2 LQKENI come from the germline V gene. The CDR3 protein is CASSPGQLNSPLHF. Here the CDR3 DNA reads TGTGCCAGCTCACCGGGACAACTTAATTCACCCCTCCACTTT.

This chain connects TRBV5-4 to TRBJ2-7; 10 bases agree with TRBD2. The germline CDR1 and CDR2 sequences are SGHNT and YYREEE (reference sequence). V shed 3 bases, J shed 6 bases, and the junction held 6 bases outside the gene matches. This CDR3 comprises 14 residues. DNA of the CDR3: TGTGCCAGCAGCTGGAGCGGGGGGGCGGCCGAGCAGTACTTC. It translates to CASSWSGGAAEQYF.

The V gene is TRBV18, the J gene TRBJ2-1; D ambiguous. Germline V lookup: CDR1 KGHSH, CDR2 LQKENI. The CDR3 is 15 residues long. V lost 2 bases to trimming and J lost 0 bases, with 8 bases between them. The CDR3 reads CASSPIEISYNEQFF. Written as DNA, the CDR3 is TGTGCCAGCTCACCAATAGAGATCTCCTACAATGAGCAGTTCTTC.

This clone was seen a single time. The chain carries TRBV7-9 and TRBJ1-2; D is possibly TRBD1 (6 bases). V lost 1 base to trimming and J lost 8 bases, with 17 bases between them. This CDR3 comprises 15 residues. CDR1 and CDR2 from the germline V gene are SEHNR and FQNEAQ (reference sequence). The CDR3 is CASSLVYGGPGGYTF. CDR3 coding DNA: TGTGCCAGCAGCTTAGTTTACGGGGGGCCCGGGGGCTACACCTTC.